This T cell receptor (beta chain) was obtained from a study of OX40 agonist ivuxolimab in advanced cancers. About the study: Males comprised 75% to 90% of the group, whose mean age was roughly 60 years (range roughly 20 to 85). Regarding the study as a whole: CD8+ T cells (on average) carried more expanded clones than CD4+ T cells.

Systemic immunosuppression or autoimmune disease history was grounds to exclude patients. The timepoints at which blood was sampled were baseline, cycle 4 day 1, and cycle 7 day 1. Looked up from germline, CDR1 is SGHTA and CDR2 is FQGTGA. Losses at the gene ends were 4 bases for V and 13 bases for J; bases not matched to a gene: 7. The CDR3 has 12 residues. The method was immunoSEQ multiplex PCR; TCRdb's version includes in-frame clones alone and lacks a portion of them. Here the sample spans 65,000 to 85,000 clones, 80% to 95% being singletons. Of note for this clone: Its cognate antigen is unknown.

The chain recombines TRBV7-3 with TRBJ2-1; 7 bases match TRBD1. This receptor was identified in an adult with an advanced solid tumor such as melanoma, head and neck, liver or kidney cancer. The starting material was CD4+ or CD8+ T cells sorted from blood, obtained in a trial of the OX40 agonist ivuxolimab. The CDR3 region has the DNA TGTGCCAGCAGCTCGATGACAGGGAGCCAGTTCTTC. This encodes CASSSMTGSQFF.